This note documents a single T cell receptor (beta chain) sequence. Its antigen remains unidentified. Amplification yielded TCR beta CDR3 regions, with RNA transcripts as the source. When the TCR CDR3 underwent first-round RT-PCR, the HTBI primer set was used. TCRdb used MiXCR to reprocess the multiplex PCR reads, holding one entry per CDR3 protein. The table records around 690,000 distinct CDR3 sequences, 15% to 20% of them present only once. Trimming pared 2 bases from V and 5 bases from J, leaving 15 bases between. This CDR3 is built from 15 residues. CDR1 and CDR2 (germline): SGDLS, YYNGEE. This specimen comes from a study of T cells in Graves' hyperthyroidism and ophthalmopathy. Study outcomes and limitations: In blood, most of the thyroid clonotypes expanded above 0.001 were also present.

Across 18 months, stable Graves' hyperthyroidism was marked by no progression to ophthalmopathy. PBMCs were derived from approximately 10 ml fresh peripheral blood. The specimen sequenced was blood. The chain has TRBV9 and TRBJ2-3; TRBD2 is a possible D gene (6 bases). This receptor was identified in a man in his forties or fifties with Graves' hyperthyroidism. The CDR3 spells CASSVSGTEGDTQYF. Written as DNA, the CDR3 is TGTGCCAGCAGCGTTTCCGGGACGGAGGGAGATACGCAGTATTTT. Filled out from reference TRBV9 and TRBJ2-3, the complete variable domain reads DSGVTQTPKHLITATGQRVTLRCSPRSGDLSVYWYQQSLDQGLQFLIQYYNGEERAKGNILERFSAQQFPDLHSELNLSSLELGDSALYFCASSVSGTEGDTQYFGPGTRLTVL.